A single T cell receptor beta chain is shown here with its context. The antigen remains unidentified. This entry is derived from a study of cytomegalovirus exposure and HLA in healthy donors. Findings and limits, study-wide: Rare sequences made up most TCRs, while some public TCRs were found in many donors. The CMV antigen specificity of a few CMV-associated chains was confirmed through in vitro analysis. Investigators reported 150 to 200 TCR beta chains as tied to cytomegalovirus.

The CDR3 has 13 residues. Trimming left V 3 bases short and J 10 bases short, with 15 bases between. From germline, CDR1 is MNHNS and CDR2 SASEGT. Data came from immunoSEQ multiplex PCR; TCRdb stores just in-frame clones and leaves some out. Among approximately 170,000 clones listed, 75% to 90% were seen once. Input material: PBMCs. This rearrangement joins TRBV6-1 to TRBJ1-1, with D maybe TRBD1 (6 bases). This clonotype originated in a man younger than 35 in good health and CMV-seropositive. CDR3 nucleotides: TGTGCCAGCAGTGAGGTGGGGGACAATGTAGCTTTCTTT. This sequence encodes CASSEVGDNVAFF.